This T cell receptor (beta chain) is from a study of shared clonotypes between healthy human individuals. General study points: Rarefaction indicated that sorted-subset sequencing remained incomplete although depth was large.

Of note for this clone: Its antigen is unknown.

This CDR3 has 15 residues. TCRdb's copy holds only in-frame clones and misses some; the assay was immunoSEQ multiplex PCR. This table holds around 1.1 million clones, 78% found once. Source material: memory CD4+ T cells from PBMCs. Specified subset: CD45RA-negative fraction. The chain uses TRBV21-1 and TRBJ1-2; the tabulated D call, TRBD1, remains unverified against the DNA. TRBV21-1 is noted as a pseudogene. This receptor was identified in a young man in good health. Some clones in this sample may be carry-over from other donors' samples. The CDR3 nucleotides are TGTGCCAGCAATGTGTACAGGGGGCTTAACTATGGCTACACCTTC. Protein sequence: CASNVYRGLNYGYTF.